This T cell receptor (beta chain) is drawn from a study of blood T cells in healthy people across ages. This CDR3 region has 16 residues. Germline V gives CDR1 MNHEY, CDR2 SVGEGT. Trimming at V came to 5 bases and at J to 3 bases, leaving 10 bases not matched to a gene. Study-level points and caveats: As naive T cell percentage varied, TCR beta diversity correlated strongly with it. A greater number of naive CD4+ cells and higher diversity distinguished long-lived donors from aged donors.

The second PCR ran roughly 7 to 12 cycles with a sample-barcoded 5' primer and J-beta primers. Via MiXCR, TCRdb re-called the 5' RACE reads, giving one row per CDR3 protein. Among about 510,000 distinct CDR3 sequences listed, about 27% were seen once. Every participating donor contributed 8 to 10 milliliters of peripheral blood through a draw. A note on this clonotype: Its antigen is not identified.

The data also belong to a second study, concerning T cells of mothers and their children. That paper adds: The overlap seen between related mothers and children slightly exceeded that of unrelated pairs, though not significantly.

This clonotype originated in a boy younger than 10 in good health. The chain uses TRBV6-2 or TRBV6-3 and TRBJ2-7; 10 positions match TRBD1. The sequencing input was blood. CDR3 residues: CASSQPGQGIGYEQYF. The CDR3 DNA is TGTGCCAGCAGTCAACCGGGACAGGGGATAGGCTACGAGCAGTACTTC.